This TCR beta chain was identified during a study of control samples from healthy donors and cancer patients (dated by TCRdb to the early 2020s). The method was the immunoSEQ multiplex PCR assay. Held by TCRdb, this immuneACCESS table contains in-frame sequences only and omits some clones. Under half of the omission traces to an unresolved V gene where checked; the cause of the rest is unknown. Here the sample has more than 85,000 clones; about four fifths occur a single time. The top ten constitute under 40% of the sample. Via the germline V gene (reference sequence), CDR1 is LNHNV and CDR2 YYDKDF. Its CDR3 holds 14 amino acids, cysteine through phenylalanine. Solely the CDR3 DNA is kept, with 42 bases framed from the first base. V is reduced by 0 bases and J by 3 bases, leaving a spacing of 9 bases between them. As for this clone: The antigen it recognizes is unknown. The record has no base qualities; no much larger clone is one base away.

The specimen was PBMCs. The sequence links TRBV15 to TRBJ2-7, with the identity of the D gene unclear. This TCR was sampled from a man in his 70s with lung cancer. This receptor has the CDR3 CATSRDMGFYEQYF. The nucleotide sequence reads as follows: TGTGCCACCAGCAGAGATATGGGGTTCTACGAGCAGTACTTC.